The TCR beta chain described here comes from a study of blood T cell repertoires in COVID-19. Study information: Whether acute or convalescent, the COVID-19 samples came from the United States, Italy and Spain. T cells, B-cell-depleted T cells, or PBMCs provided the cDNA or gDNA that served as material.

Original handling: Reference gene primer amplification gave estimated nucleated cell counts. Clones were sequenced by immunoSEQ multiplex PCR, and TCRdb holds only the in-frame ones, with some missing. V, J and clone size are those of that table, while D and trimming were read from the DNA. The table records some 530,000 clones, 80% to 90% of them present only once. Germline V lookup: CDR1 MNHEY, CDR2 SVGEGT. Trimming cost V 1 base and J 2 bases; bases outside gene matches: 14. The CDR3 runs 19 residues. This TCR was sampled from a human donor in a cohort sampled during active COVID-19. V gene TRBV6-2 or TRBV6-3 combines with J gene TRBJ2-3, with 8 positions matching TRBD2. Sequencing used peripheral blood. In DNA form, the CDR3 reads TGTGCCAGCAGTTACTTGGCGGGAGGCCGTTCTCTCTCCACAGATACGCAGTATTTT. Its translation: CASSYLAGGRSLSTDTQYF.